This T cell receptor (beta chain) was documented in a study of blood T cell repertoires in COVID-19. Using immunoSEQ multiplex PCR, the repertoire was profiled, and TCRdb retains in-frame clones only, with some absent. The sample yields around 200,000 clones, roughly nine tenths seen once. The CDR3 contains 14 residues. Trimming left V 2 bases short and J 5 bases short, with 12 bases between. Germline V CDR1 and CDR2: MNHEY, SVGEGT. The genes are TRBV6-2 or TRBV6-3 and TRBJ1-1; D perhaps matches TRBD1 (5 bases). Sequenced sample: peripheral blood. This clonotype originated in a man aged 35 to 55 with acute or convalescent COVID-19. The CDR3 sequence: CASSYAGPGTEAFF. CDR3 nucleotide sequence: TGTGCCAGCAGTTACGCGGGGCCAGGGACTGAAGCTTTCTTT.